This T cell receptor beta chain was obtained from a study of patients and donors after allogeneic stem cell transplantation. Trimming cost V 5 bases and J 4 bases, with 14 bases left between them. The CDR3 extends over 15 amino acids. Germline CDR1 is LGHNA and CDR2 is YSLEER. This clonotype was counted between two and nine times. TCRdb re-called the RT-PCR reads through MiXCR, storing one row per CDR3 protein. The repertoire holds 190,000 or so distinct CDR3 sequences, with about 37% as singletons. This chain uses TRBV4-3 with TRBJ2-2, with D perhaps matching TRBD1 (6 bases). Input material: blood, either unsorted or a sorted T cell fraction (not recorded which). This TCR derives from a human donor who was either an allogeneic HSCT recipient or a stem cell or donor lymphocyte infusion donor (not recorded which). It is not recorded whose cells these are; they may come from a transplant donor. CDR3 in DNA: TGCGCCAGCAGCTCCTCACAGGGTCCCACCGGGGAGCTGTTTTTT. Its translation: CASSSSQGPTGELFF.